The 21 T cell receptor beta chains in this list originate from one sample, sequenced in a study of T-cell reconstitution after alpha-beta-depleted transplantation in children. During its preparation, the TCRbeta library received unique molecular identifiers. From the PCR reads, TCRdb called clonotypes with MiXCR, one entry per CDR3 protein. The sample comprises roughly 200,000 distinct CDR3 sequences, roughly 15% of which are singletons, and around 13% rests with the top ten. The sample was PBMCs from the stem cell graft donor, taken from the stem cell graft. These receptors were taken from a human donor who donated a stem cell graft to a child with acute lymphoblastic leukemia.

This clonotype was detected many times. The rearrangement links TRBV29-1 to TRBJ2-5, with TRBD2 matching over 10 bases. Germline V gene data show CDR1 as SQVTM and CDR2 as ANQGSEA. This CDR3 region has 16 residues. V trimming: 3 bases; J trimming: 1 base; junction bases outside the gene matches: 8. CDR3 bases: TGCAGCGTTGATGGTCTAGCGGGAGCCCTCCAAGAGACCCAGTACTTC. This translates into CSVDGLAGALQETQYF.

This clonotype has ten or more counts. The chain couples TRBV5-1 to TRBJ2-1; 9 bases agree with TRBD2. The germline gives CDR1 SGHRS, CDR2 YFSETQ. Unmatched junction bases numbered 6, after V lost 1 base and J lost 7 bases. The CDR3 extends over 15 amino acids. CDR3 bases: TGCGCCAGCAGCTTGCTTAGCGGGAGTATAAATGAGCAGTTCTTC. Amino acids: CASSLLSGSINEQFF.

There are many counts of this clonotype. The rearrangement joins TRBV5-1 to TRBJ2-1; 12 bases fit TRBD2. The CDR3 contains 16 residues. Unmatched junction bases numbered 6, after V lost 0 bases and J lost 8 bases. The V gene's germline CDR1 is SGHRS and CDR2 YFSETQ. CDR3 sequence reads: CASSLEVLAGGDEQFF. In DNA, the CDR3 is TGCGCCAGCAGCTTGGAGGTTCTAGCGGGAGGGGATGAGCAGTTCTTC.

This clonotype was detected ten times or more. The genes are TRBV28 and TRBJ1-1; maybe TRBD1 (5 bases). The V end was cut by 0 bases, the J end by 0 bases, with 8 bases between. Germline-derived CDR1 and CDR2 are MDHEN and SYDVKM. This CDR3 is 15 amino acids long. The CDR3 DNA follows: TGTGCCAGCAGTTTATGGGGGGATATGAACACTGAAGCTTTCTTT. This encodes CASSLWGDMNTEAFF.

This clonotype has at least ten counts. The chain has TRBV7-7 and TRBJ2-5; 7 bases align to TRBD2. The germline gives CDR1 SSHAT, CDR2 FNYEAQ (reference sequence). V shed 5 bases and J 0 bases; nucleotides not matched to a gene: 9. The CDR3 spans 16 residues. The CDR3 DNA reads as TGTGCCAGCAGCCCAGGCGGTAGCGGGTACCAAGAGACCCAGTACTTC. Protein sequence: CASSPGGSGYQETQYF.

In this sample, this clonotype turned up many times. This sequence joins TRBV4-1 and TRBJ2-3, with D perhaps TRBD1 or TRBD2 (6 bases each). The CDR3 extends over 16 amino acids. The V gene lost 4 bases and the J gene lost 1 base, with 15 bases spanning the gap. CDR1 is MGHRA, CDR2 YSYEKL, per germline. The CDR3 here is CASSRLQGGGTDTQYF. DNA of the CDR3: TGCGCCAGCAGCCGCTTACAGGGCGGGGGCACAGATACGCAGTATTTT.

This clonotype was seen at least ten times. The V gene is TRBV7-8, the J gene TRBJ2-6; tentative D call: TRBD2 (6 bases). CDR3 size: 17 residues. Trimming took 1 base from V and 0 from J, leaving 10 bases between them. The germline gives CDR1 SGHVS, CDR2 FQNEAQ. CDR3: CASSLVGGSSGANVLTF. CDR3 coding DNA: TGTGCCAGCAGCTTAGTTGGGGGGAGCTCTGGGGCCAACGTCCTGACTTTC.

This chain joins TRBV12-3 or TRBV12-4 and TRBJ2-2, with D possibly matching TRBD2 (5 bases). There are 19 residues in the CDR3. Trimming pared 11 bases from V and 10 bases from J, leaving 38 bases between. The CDR3 is CAFRRSLTPLRRHREELFF. In DNA form, the CDR3 reads TGTGCCTTCAGACGCTCCCTCACCCCTCTTCGTCGACACCGGGAGGAGCTGTTTTTT.

This clonotype appeared a few times. V usage is TRBV6-1 and J usage is TRBJ2-7; TRBD2 matches 9 bases. The CDR3 loop spans 15 amino acids. V trimming: 0 bases; J trimming: 4 bases; junction bases outside the gene matches: 4. Germline V CDR1 and CDR2: MNHNS, SASEGT. CDR3 region: CASSEAWLAGYEQYF. Written as DNA, the CDR3 is TGTGCCAGCAGTGAAGCGTGGCTAGCGGGGTACGAGCAGTACTTC.

This clonotype was seen many times. The chain links TRBV20-1 to TRBJ2-7; D perhaps matches TRBD2 (5 bases). CDR3 length: 15 amino acids. V was shortened by 2 bases and J by 2 bases, with 16 bases between the two germline ends. CDR1 and CDR2 (germline): DFQATT, SNEGSKA (reference sequence). CDR3 protein: CSARPRTSITYEQYF. The CDR3 DNA reads as TGCAGTGCTAGACCCAGGACTTCGATAACCTACGAGCAGTACTTC.

The chain has TRBV27 and TRBJ2-7; D might be TRBD2 (6 bases). Germline lookup yields CDR1 MNHEY and CDR2 SMNVEV (reference sequence). Between the trimmed V and J ends, which lost 8 bases and 4 bases, there was a span of 18 bases. This CDR3 has 14 residues. The CDR3 reads CASPNPGVGYEQYF. The CDR3 DNA reads TGTGCCAGCCCAAACCCGGGGGTCGGGTACGAGCAGTACTTC.

The CDR3 region is CASSPGVNYEQYF. As DNA, the CDR3 is TGCGCCAGCAGCCCTGGCGTAAACTACGAGCAGTACTTC. The chain recombines TRBV5-1 with TRBJ2-7; D gene uncertain. Germline loops: CDR1 SGHRS, CDR2 YFSETQ. V lost 4 bases, J lost 3 bases, and 11 bases lay in between. The CDR3 length is 13 residues.

This clonotype was counted many times. The V and J genes are TRBV15 and TRBJ2-5; possibly TRBD2 for D (5 bases). The V end was cut by 2 bases, the J end by 3 bases, with 19 bases between. The germline CDR1 and CDR2 sequences are LNHNV and YYDKDF (reference sequence). The CDR3 is 17 residues long. The CDR3 bases are TGTGCCACCAGCAGAACTGTACCACCGAAGAGGGAAGAGACCCAGTACTTC. This encodes CATSRTVPPKREETQYF.

This clonotype was seen at least ten times. The chain joins TRBV12-1 to TRBJ2-2; the table's D gene call, TRBD1, was not cross checked with the DNA. TRBV12-1 is listed as a pseudogene. CDR3 length: 16 residues. DNA of the CDR3: TGTGCCAGCAGCTTTATAAGGGGGCCGGACACCGGGGAGCTGTTTTTT. It translates to CASSFIRGPDTGELFF.

Concerning this clonotype: A clone one base away is much larger, so this may be a read error. The chain employs TRBV12-3 or TRBV12-4 and TRBJ1-4, with unresolved D. Trimming removed 6 bases from V and 3 bases from J, with 17 bases in between. There are 16 residues in the CDR3. CDR3 in amino acids: CASSFVVHAANEKLFF. In DNA, the CDR3 is TGTGCCAGCAGCTTTGTAGTGCACGCAGCTAATGAAAAACTGTTTTTT.

This clonotype appeared many times. The chain couples TRBV28 to TRBJ2-3; the D gene is possibly TRBD2 (5 bases). Germline V gene data show CDR1 as MDHEN and CDR2 as SYDVKM. V lost 7 bases to trimming and J lost 2 bases, with 16 bases between them. The CDR3 consists of 15 residues. As DNA, the CDR3 is TGTGCCAGCAATTCTCGGGGTGGAATCACAGATACGCAGTATTTT. This codes for CASNSRGGITDTQYF.

This clonotype occurred many times. V is TRBV20-1 and J is TRBJ2-5, with 8 bases fitting TRBD1. V lost 2 bases, J lost 2 bases, and 10 bases stayed unmatched. The CDR3 extends over 16 amino acids. Per the germline V gene, CDR1 is DFQATT and CDR2 is SNEGSKA (reference sequence). The DNA for the CDR3 is TGCAGTGCTAGAAGTCAGGGGGCGGTGTCACAAGAGACCCAGTACTTC. This gives the protein CSARSQGAVSQETQYF.

V gene TRBV20-1 combines with J gene TRBJ1-3; possible D gene TRBD1, 6 bases. The CDR3 extends over 13 amino acids. The V and J ends lost 4 bases and 4 bases respectively, with 11 bases between them. Germline CDR1 and CDR2: DFQATT and SNEGSKA (reference sequence). The CDR3 sequence: CSATRDIGNTIYF. The CDR3 nucleotides are TGCAGTGCTACGCGGGACATCGGAAACACCATATATTTT.

This clonotype has just a few counts. The chain recombines TRBV5-1 with TRBJ2-1; no reliable D call. From germline, CDR1 is SGHRS and CDR2 YFSETQ. V lost 1 base to trimming and J lost 0 bases, with 8 bases between them. The CDR3 contains 15 residues. The CDR3: CASSLTEPSYNEQFF. The CDR3 nucleotides read TGCGCCAGCAGCTTGACTGAACCCTCCTACAATGAGCAGTTCTTC.

The sample holds many counts of this clonotype. J is TRBJ2-7 and V is TRBV12-3 or TRBV12-4; TRBD2 agrees at 14 bases. The V gene end was trimmed by 5 bases and the J gene end by 3 bases; junction bases not matched to a gene: 6. CDR3 length: 16 amino acids. The CDR3 nucleotides read TGTGCCAGCAGTCCCCGACTAGCGGGAGGGAGCTACGAGCAGTACTTC. Protein sequence: CASSPRLAGGSYEQYF.

In this sample, this clonotype turned up many times. The J gene is TRBJ2-3, the V gene TRBV5-1; 12 bases map to TRBD2. J was trimmed by 7 bases and V by 4 bases; bases with no gene match: 7. Per the germline V gene, CDR1 is SGHRS and CDR2 is YFSETQ. CDR3 length equals 15 residues. This CDR3 reads CASSGTTSGSHTQYF. The CDR3 bases are TGCGCCAGCAGCGGGACGACTAGCGGGAGTCATACGCAGTATTTT.